A single sample is the source of the 9 T cell receptor beta chains below, sequenced in a study of blood T cells in healthy people across ages (dated by TCRdb to the mid-2010s). Library preparation employed 5' RACE. The sequencer was an Illumina HiSeq 2500. The second PCR ran for about 6 to 12 cycles and used a J-beta primer mix along with a sample-barcoded 5' primer. TCRdb reworked the public reads: Q25 trimming with fastp, MiXCR clone assembly, productive beta chains retained. CDR3 protein duplicates are merged, each entry listing the most common genes and DNA. For this sample there are about 640,000 distinct CDR3 sequences; 58% appear just once. Together, the top ten hold 35% to 40% of the sample. Input material: blood. These receptors came from a man aged 60 to 69 in good health.

As regards this clonotype: This may arise from a read error, as a much more abundant clone is one base away. The chain combines TRBV29-1 with TRBJ2-7; D is uncertain. The end of the DNA fits TRBJ2-5 better, so the J call may be wrong. Germline lookup yields CDR1 SQVTM and CDR2 ANQGSEA. The CDR3 covers 11 residues. CDR3 bases: TGCAGCGGTGATCTTGTGGAGACCCAGTACTTC. Residues: CSGDLVETQYF.

The table lists this clonotype with many counts. The junction departs from germline at one end; a sequencing error may be responsible. The chain employs TRBV5-1 and TRBJ2-1, with 8 bases matching TRBD1. This CDR3 spans 14 amino acids. Germline CDR1 reads SGHRS; CDR2 reads YFSETQ. CDR3 nucleotides: TGTGCCAGCAGTTCGGGACAGGAAGGGAATGAGCAGTTCTTC. Protein product: CASSSGQEGNEQFF.

Note on this clonotype: Germline and junction disagree at one end, which may indicate a read error. This chain connects TRBV10-3 to TRBJ2-5, with TRBD2 matching over 7 bases. The germline V gene has CDR1 ENHRY and CDR2 SYGVKD. CDR3 length: 13 residues. CDR3 bases: TGTACCATCAGTGGACTAGGTGAAGAGACCCAGTACTTC. It yields the protein CTISGLGEETQYF.

The chain carries TRBV5-8 and TRBJ2-7; D is uncertain. The CDR3 runs 15 residues. The V end was cut by 1 base, the J end by 3 bases, with 14 bases between. CDR1 and CDR2 from the germline V gene are SGHTS and YDEGEE. This CDR3 is CASSLNGVGGYEQYF. DNA for the CDR3: TGTGCCAGCAGCTTGAATGGGGTCGGCGGCTACGAGCAGTACTTC.

This clonotype appeared once. The chain joins TRBV20-1 to TRBJ2-5; 7 positions agree with TRBD2. Per germline, CDR1 DFQATT and CDR2 SNEGSKA (reference sequence). This CDR3 is built from 13 residues. The junction had 5 bases not matched to a gene; V was cut back by 3 bases and J by 4 bases. This chain's CDR3 is CSARRGGGETQYF. CDR3 DNA sequence: TGCAGTGCTAGGCGTGGCGGGGGAGAGACCCAGTACTTC.

V usage is TRBV10-3 and J usage is TRBJ2-1; 10 bases map to TRBD1. The CDR3 sequence is 13 residues long. V shed 6 bases, J shed 12 bases, and the junction held 8 bases outside the gene matches. Germline V gives CDR1 ENHRY, CDR2 SYGVKD. CDR3 bases: TGTGCCATCAGCCCGGGACAGGGGCGTGGGCAGTTCTTC. Its translation: CAISPGQGRGQFF.

This clonotype has a handful of counts. V is TRBV2 and J is TRBJ1-2, with D unresolved. Trimming shortened V by 4 bases and J by 1 base, and 7 bases separated the two germline ends. Germline V lookup: CDR1 SNHLY, CDR2 FYNNEI. CDR3 length equals 13 residues. The CDR3 loop is CASSGSINYGYTF. CDR3 bases: TGTGCCAGCAGTGGATCTATTAACTATGGCTACACCTTC.

The CDR3 coding sequence is TGCGCCAGCAGCCAGGCGGACAGGGGCAATAATTCACCCCTCCACTTT. It translates to CASSQADRGNNSPLHF. This chain uses TRBV4-1 with TRBJ1-6, with 9 bases identical to TRBD1. Germline CDR1 is MGHRA and CDR2 is YSYEKL. The CDR3 covers 16 residues. Trimming cost V 3 bases and J 5 bases; bases outside gene matches: 5.

The chain combines TRBV4-2 with TRBJ1-1, with a tentative D call TRBD1 (5 bases). Between the trimmed V and J ends, which lost 6 bases and 0 bases, there was a span of 11 bases. The CDR3 consists of 14 residues. Germline loops: CDR1 LGHNA, CDR2 YNFKEQ. This CDR3 is CASRRGSMNTEAFF. The CDR3 DNA sequence: TGTGCCAGCAGAAGGGGAAGCATGAACACTGAAGCTTTCTTT.